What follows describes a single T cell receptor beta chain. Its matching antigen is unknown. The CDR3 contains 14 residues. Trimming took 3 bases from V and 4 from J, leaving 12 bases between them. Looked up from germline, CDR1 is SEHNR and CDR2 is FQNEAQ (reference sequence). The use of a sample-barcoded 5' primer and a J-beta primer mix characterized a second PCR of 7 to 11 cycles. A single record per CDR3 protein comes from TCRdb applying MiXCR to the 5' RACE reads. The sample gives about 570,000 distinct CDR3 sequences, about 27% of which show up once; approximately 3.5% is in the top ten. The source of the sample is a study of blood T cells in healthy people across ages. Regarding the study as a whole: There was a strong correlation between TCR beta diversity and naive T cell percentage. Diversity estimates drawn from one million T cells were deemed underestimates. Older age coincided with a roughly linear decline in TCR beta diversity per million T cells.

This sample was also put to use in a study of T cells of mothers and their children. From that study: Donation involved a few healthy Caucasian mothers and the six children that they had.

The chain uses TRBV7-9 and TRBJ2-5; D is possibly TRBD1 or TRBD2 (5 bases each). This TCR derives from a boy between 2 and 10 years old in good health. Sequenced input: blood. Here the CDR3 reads CASSFPGPTETQYF. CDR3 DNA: TGTGCCAGCAGCTTCCCGGGACCCACAGAGACCCAGTACTTC.